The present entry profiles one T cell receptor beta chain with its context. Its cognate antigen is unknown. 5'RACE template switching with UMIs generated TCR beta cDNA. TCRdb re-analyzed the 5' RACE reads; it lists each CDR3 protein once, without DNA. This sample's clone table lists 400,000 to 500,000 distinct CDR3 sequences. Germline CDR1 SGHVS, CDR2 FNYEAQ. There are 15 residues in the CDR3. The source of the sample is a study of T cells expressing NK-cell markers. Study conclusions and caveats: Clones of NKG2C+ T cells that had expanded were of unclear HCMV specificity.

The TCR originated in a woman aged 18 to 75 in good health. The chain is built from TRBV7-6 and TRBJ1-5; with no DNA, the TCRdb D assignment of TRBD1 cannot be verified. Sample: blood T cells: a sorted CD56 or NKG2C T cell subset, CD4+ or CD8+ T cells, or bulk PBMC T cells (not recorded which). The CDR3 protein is CASRATGAPNQPQHF. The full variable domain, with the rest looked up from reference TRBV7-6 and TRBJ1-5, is GAGVSQSPRYKVTKRGQDVALRCDPISGHVSLYWYRQALGQGPEFLTYFNYEAQQDKSGLPNDRFSAERPEGSISTLTIQRTEQRDSAMYRCASRATGAPNQPQHFGDGTRLSIL.